This T cell receptor (beta chain) appears in the sequencing data of a study of T cell repertoires in cytomegalovirus infection. Background on the study: Public TCR beta signatures marked donors with CMV infection and the matching HLA. The study's findings and limits: Dominating the ex vivo response were HLA-C-restricted CMV-specific TCR beta clonotypes. Cumulative frequency of public TCR beta families picked out carriers of CMV plus the relevant HLA.

The V gene's germline CDR1 is SGHTA and CDR2 FQGNSA. CDR3 size: 16 residues. V trimming: 3 bases; J trimming: 3 bases; junction bases outside the gene matches: 6. This clonotype was found many times. Its antigen remains unidentified. TCRdb passed the reads through MiXCR, listing each CDR3 protein once. Of roughly 600,000 distinct CDR3 sequences in the sample, roughly a quarter are singletons; the top ten hold less than 9.5%. The sequence was collected from a human donor in good health (CMV status not recorded). Some clones in this sample may be carry-over from other donors' samples. The V and J genes are TRBV7-2 and TRBJ2-4; 9 positions match TRBD1. The specimen was CD8+ T cells from PBMCs. For the CDR3, the DNA is TGTGCCAGCAGCTTCCGGGACAGGGATATCAAAAACATTCAGTACTTC. Its protein product is CASSFRDRDIKNIQYF.